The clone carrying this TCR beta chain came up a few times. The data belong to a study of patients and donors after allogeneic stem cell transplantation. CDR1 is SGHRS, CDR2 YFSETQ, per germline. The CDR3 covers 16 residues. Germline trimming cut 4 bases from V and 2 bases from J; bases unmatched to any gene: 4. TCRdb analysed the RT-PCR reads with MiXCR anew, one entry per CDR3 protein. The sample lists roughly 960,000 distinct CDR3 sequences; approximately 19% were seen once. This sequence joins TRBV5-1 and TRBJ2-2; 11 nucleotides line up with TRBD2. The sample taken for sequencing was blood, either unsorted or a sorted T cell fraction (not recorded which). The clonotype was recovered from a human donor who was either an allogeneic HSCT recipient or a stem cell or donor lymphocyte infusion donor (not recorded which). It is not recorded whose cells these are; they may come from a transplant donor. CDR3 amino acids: CASSPTSGINTGELFF. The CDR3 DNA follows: TGCGCCAGCAGCCCGACTAGCGGGATAAACACCGGGGAGCTGTTTTTT.